The clone carrying this TCR beta chain was recorded at least ten times. The sample is drawn from a study of T cells after yellow fever vaccination. TCRdb analysed the 5' RACE reads with MiXCR anew, one entry per CDR3 protein. The data show 150,000 to 200,000 distinct CDR3 sequences, 6% to 7.5% seen once. CDR1 is SGHRS and CDR2 is YFSETQ in the germline V gene. V shed 3 bases, J shed 12 bases, and the junction held 3 bases outside the gene matches. There are 11 residues in the CDR3. The source of this sequence is a man younger than 30 who received the YFV17D yellow fever vaccine. The chain couples TRBV5-1 to TRBJ2-1; 7 bases fit TRBD1. Specimen: CD4+ T cells sorted from PBMCs, collected 5 to 6 days after the first yellow fever vaccination. CDR3 in DNA: TGCGCCAGCAGCTCCTACAGGGGGCAGTTCTTC. It translates to CASSSYRGQFF.